This T cell receptor beta chain came from a study of blood T cells in healthy people across ages. V gave up 6 bases and J gave up 4 bases; unmatched junction bases: 12. This CDR3 contains 16 residues. The germline CDR1 and CDR2 sequences are MDHEN and SYDVKM. Using a J-beta primer mix together with a sample-barcoded 5' primer, a second PCR was run for 7 to 11 cycles. From the 5' RACE reads, TCRdb called clonotypes with MiXCR, one entry per CDR3 protein. The sample holds some 1.5 million distinct CDR3 sequences, roughly 27% seen once. This clonotype was counted at least ten times. Its antigen is undetermined. Study-wide results and limits: Researchers deemed the diversity estimates from one million T cells underestimates.

Peripheral blood was drawn, ten milliliters per donor. The source material was blood. This clonotype originated in a woman under 40 in good health. This chain links TRBV28 with TRBJ2-5, with 9 positions matching TRBD1. The CDR3: CASSHIPTGGAETQYF. The DNA of the CDR3 is TGTGCCAGCAGCCACATCCCGACAGGGGGAGCAGAGACCCAGTACTTC.